This section outlines one T cell receptor beta chain sequence together with its context. What it binds is not known. At one of its ends the junction is not consistent with the germline gene, which may arise from a read error. Stable Graves' hyperthyroidism meant no ophthalmopathy progression within 18 months. Based on clinical symptoms, serum thyroxine and TRAb, thyroid ultrasound and orbital computed tomography, diagnoses were reached. RNA transcripts gave rise to amplified TCR beta CDR3 regions. RT-PCR in the first round (using the HTBI primer set) targeted the TCR CDR3. A single record per CDR3 protein comes from TCRdb applying MiXCR to the multiplex PCR reads. Of 300,000 to 350,000 distinct CDR3 sequences listed, under 25% are singletons. This sample was taken from a study of T cells in Graves' hyperthyroidism and ophthalmopathy. Whole-study findings and limits: Ophthalmopathy was told apart from stable hyperthyroidism by a 13 V-J model. Within blood appeared most thyroid clonotypes that had expanded above 0.001.

Germline V gives CDR1 SGHTA, CDR2 FQGTGA. This CDR3 spans 17 amino acids. The source material was blood. This chain joins TRBV7-3 and TRBJ2-3; TRBD1 agrees at 9 bases. This clonotype was sampled from a woman in her 50s with Graves' hyperthyroidism. The CDR3 here is CASGLNWDRVNTDTQYF. CDR3 nucleotide sequence: TGTGCCAGCGGCTTAAACTGGGACAGGGTAAACACAGATACGCAGTATTTT.